This T cell receptor (beta chain) was documented in a study of blood T cell repertoires in COVID-19. Study background: COVID-19 samples, acute and convalescent, were from the United States, Italy and Spain. T cells, B-cell-depleted T cells, or PBMCs provided the cDNA or gDNA that served as material.

The CDR3 extends over 13 amino acids. V lost 8 bases and J lost 4; bases outside the gene matches: 3. Germline lookup yields CDR1 ENHRY and CDR2 SYGVKD. As processed by the authors: Amplification with reference gene primers provided the estimates of nucleated cell counts. Data came from immunoSEQ multiplex PCR; TCRdb stores just in-frame clones and leaves some out. That table gives V, J and clone size, and the DNA gave D and trimming. The sample shows around 270,000 clones, 80% to 85% of them seen only once. Sequencing was done on a sample of peripheral blood. The clonotype comes from a woman between 35 and 50 years old who had recovered from COVID-19. The chain joins TRBV10-3 to TRBJ2-5, with 11 bases that match TRBD1. DNA of the CDR3: TGTGCCATCGCTGGACAGGGGGCAGAGACCCAGTACTTC. It specifies CAIAGQGAETQYF.